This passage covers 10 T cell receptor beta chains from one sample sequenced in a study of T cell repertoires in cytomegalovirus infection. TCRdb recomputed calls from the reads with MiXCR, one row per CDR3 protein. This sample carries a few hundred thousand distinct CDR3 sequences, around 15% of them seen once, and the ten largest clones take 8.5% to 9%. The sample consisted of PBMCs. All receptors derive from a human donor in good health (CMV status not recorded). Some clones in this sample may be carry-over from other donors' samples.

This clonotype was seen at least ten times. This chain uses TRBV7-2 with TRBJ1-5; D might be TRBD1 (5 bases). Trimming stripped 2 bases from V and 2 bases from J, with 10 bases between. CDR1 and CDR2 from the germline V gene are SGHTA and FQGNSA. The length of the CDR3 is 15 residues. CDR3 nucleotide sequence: TGTGCCAGCAGCTTAAGCGGGGGTGGCAATCAGCCCCAGCATTTT. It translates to CASSLSGGGNQPQHF. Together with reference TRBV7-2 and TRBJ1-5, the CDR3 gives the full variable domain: GAGVSQSPSNKVTEKGKDVELRCDPISGHTALYWYRQSLGQGLEFLIYFQGNSAPDKSGLPSDRFSAERTGGSVSTLTIQRTQQEDSAVYLCASSLSGGGNQPQHFGDGTRLSIL.

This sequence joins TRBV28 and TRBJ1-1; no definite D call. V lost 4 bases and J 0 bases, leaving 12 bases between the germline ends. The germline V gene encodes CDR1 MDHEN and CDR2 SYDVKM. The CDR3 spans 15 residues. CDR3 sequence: CASSYPTPMNTEAFF. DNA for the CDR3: TGTGCCAGCAGTTACCCGACACCCATGAACACTGAAGCTTTCTTT. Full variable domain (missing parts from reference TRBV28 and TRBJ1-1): DVKVTQSSRYLVKRTGEKVFLECVQDMDHENMFWYRQDPGLGLRLIYFSYDVKMKEKGDIPEGYSVSREKKERFSLILESASTNQTSMYLCASSYPTPMNTEAFFGQGTRLTVV.

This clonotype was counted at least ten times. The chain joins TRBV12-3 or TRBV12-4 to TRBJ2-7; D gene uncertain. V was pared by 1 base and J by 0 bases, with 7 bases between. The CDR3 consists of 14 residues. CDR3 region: CASSLGASSYEQYF. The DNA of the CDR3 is TGTGCCAGCAGTTTAGGTGCCAGCTCCTACGAGCAGTACTTC.

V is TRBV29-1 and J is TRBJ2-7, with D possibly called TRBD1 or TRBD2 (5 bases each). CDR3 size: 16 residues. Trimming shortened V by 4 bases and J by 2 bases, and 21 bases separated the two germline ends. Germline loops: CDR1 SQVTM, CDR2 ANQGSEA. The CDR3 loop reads CSVAGPEGSVTYEQYF. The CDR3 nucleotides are TGCAGCGTTGCGGGACCCGAAGGTAGCGTAACCTACGAGCAGTACTTC.

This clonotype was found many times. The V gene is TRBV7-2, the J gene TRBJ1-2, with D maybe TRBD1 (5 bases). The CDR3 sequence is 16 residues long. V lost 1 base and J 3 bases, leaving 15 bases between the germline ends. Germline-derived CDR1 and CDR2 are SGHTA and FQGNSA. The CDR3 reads CASSLVRGTTYYGYTF. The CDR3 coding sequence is TGTGCCAGCAGCTTAGTTCGAGGGACGACCTACTATGGCTACACCTTC. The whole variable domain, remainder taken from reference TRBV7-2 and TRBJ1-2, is GAGVSQSPSNKVTEKGKDVELRCDPISGHTALYWYRQSLGQGLEFLIYFQGNSAPDKSGLPSDRFSAERTGGSVSTLTIQRTQQEDSAVYLCASSLVRGTTYYGYTFGSGTRLTVV.

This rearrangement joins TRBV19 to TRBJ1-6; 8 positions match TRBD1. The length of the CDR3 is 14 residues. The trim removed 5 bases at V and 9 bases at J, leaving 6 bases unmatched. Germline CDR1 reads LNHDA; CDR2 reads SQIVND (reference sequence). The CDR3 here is CASSPGQETSPLHF. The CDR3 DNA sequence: TGTGCCAGTAGTCCGGGACAGGAGACTTCACCCCTCCACTTT.

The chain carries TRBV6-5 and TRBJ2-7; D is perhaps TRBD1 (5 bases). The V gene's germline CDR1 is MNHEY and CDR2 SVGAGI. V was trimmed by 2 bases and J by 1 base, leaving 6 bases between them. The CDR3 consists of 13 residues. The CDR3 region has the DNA TGTGCCAGCAGTTACGGACAATCCTACGAGCAGTACTTC. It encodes CASSYGQSYEQYF.

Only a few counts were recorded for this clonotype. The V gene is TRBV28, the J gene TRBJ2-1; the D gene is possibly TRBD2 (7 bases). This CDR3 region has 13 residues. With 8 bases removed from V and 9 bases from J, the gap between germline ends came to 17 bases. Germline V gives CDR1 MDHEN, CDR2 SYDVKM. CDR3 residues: CASRPGGGIEQFF. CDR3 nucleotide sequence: TGTGCCAGCCGGCCGGGGGGCGGAATTGAGCAGTTCTTC.

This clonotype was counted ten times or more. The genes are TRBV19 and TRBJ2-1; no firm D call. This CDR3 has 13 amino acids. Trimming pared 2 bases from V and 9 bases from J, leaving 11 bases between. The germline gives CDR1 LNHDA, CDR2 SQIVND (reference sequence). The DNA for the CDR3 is TGTGCCAGTAGTATAATGCCAGAGACTGAGCAGTTCTTC. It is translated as CASSIMPETEQFF.

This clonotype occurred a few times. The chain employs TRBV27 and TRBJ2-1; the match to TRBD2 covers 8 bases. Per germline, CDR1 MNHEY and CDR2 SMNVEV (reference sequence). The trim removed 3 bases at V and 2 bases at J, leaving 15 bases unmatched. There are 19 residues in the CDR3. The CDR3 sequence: CASSFQIRQPGLAYNEQFF. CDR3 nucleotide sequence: TGTGCCAGCAGTTTCCAAATACGGCAACCGGGACTAGCCTACAATGAGCAGTTCTTC.